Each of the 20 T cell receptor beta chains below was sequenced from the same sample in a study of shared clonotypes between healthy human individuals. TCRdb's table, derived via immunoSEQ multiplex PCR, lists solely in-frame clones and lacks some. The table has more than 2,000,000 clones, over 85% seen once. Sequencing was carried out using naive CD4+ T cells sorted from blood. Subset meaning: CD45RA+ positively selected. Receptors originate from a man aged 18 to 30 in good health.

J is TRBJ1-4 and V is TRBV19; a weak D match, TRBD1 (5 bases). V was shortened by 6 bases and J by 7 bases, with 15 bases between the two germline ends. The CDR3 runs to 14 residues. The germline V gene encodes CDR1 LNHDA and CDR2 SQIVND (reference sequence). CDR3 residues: CASRDQGSPEKLFF. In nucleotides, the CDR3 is TGTGCCAGTAGAGATCAGGGATCTCCTGAAAAACTGTTTTTT.

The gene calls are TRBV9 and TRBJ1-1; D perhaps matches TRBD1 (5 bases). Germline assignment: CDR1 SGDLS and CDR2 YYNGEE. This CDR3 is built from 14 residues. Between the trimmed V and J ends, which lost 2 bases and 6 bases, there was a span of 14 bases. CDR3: CASSVDSGEAEAFF. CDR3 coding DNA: TGTGCCAGCAGCGTCGACTCGGGGGAGGCTGAAGCTTTCTTT.

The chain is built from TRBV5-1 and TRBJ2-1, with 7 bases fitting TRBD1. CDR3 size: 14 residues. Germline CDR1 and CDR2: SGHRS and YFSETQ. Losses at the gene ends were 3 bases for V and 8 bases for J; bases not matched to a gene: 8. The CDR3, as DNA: TGCGCCAGCAGCTCCGACAGGGCTGTTGATGAGCAGTTCTTC. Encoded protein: CASSSDRAVDEQFF.

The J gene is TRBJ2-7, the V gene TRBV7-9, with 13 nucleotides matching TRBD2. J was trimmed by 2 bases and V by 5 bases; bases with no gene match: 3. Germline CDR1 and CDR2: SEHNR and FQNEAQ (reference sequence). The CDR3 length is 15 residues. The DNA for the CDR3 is TGTGCCAGCAGCCACGGACTAGCGGGAGCCTACGAGCAGTACTTC. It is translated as CASSHGLAGAYEQYF.

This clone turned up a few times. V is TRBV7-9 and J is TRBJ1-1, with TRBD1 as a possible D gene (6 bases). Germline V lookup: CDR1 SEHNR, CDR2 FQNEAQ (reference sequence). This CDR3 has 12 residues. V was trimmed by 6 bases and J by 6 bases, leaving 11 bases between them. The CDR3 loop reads CASRLQGSEAFF. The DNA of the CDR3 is TGTGCCAGCAGATTACAGGGCTCTGAAGCTTTCTTT.

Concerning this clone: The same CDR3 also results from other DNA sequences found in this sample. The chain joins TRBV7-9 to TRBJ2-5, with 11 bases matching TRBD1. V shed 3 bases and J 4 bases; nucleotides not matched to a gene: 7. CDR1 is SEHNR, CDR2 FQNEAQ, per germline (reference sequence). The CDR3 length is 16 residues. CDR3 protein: CASSFTGTGGRETQYF. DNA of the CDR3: TGTGCCAGCAGCTTTACCGGGACAGGGGGTCGAGAGACCCAGTACTTC.

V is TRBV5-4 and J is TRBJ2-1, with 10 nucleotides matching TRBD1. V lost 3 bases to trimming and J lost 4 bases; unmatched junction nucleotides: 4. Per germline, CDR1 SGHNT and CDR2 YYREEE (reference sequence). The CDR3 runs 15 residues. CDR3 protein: CASSSRTGGYNEQFF. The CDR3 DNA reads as TGTGCCAGCAGCTCCCGGACAGGGGGATACAATGAGCAGTTCTTC.

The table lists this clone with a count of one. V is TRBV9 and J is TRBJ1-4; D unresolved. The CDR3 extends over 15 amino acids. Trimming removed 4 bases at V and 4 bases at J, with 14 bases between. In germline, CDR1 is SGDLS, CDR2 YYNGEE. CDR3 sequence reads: CASSPAKDFNEKLFF. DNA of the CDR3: TGTGCCAGCAGCCCTGCGAAGGACTTTAATGAAAAACTGTTTTTT. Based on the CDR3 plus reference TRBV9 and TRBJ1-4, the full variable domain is DSGVTQTPKHLITATGQRVTLRCSPRSGDLSVYWYQQSLDQGLQFLIQYYNGEERAKGNILERFSAQQFPDLHSELNLSSLELGDSALYFCASSPAKDFNEKLFFGSGTQLSVL.

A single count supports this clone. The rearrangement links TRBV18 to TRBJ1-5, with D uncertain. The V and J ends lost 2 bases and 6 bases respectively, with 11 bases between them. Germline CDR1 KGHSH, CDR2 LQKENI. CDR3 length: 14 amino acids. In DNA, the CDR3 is TGTGCCAGCTCACCAGCGCAGGCTTCTCAGCCCCAGCATTTT. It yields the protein CASSPAQASQPQHF.

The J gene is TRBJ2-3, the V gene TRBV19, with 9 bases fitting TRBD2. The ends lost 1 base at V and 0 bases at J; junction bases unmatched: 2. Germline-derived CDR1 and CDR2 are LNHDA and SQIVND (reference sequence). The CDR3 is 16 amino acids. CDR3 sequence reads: CASSIGTSVSTDTQYF. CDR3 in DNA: TGTGCCAGTAGTATAGGGACTAGCGTAAGCACAGATACGCAGTATTTT.

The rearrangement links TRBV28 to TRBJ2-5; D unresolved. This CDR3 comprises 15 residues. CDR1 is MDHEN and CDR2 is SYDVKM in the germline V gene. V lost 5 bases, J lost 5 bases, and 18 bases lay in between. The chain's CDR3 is CASSGYRNSGETQYF. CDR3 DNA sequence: TGTGCCAGCAGTGGCTACAGAAACTCTGGGGAGACCCAGTACTTC. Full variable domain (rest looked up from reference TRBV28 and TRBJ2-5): DVKVTQSSRYLVKRTGEKVFLECVQDMDHENMFWYRQDPGLGLRLIYFSYDVKMKEKGDIPEGYSVSREKKERFSLILESASTNQTSMYLCASSGYRNSGETQYFGPGTRLLVL.

As DNA, the CDR3 is TGTGCCTGGAAAACCCCCCTCTCATTCACGGACACTGAAGCTTTCTTT. Amino acids: CAWKTPLSFTDTEAFF. This rearrangement joins TRBV30 to TRBJ1-1; D ambiguous. Trimming cost V 4 bases and J 3 bases, with 21 bases left between them. CDR3 length: 16 amino acids. Germline CDR1 GTSNPN, CDR2 SVGIG (reference sequence).

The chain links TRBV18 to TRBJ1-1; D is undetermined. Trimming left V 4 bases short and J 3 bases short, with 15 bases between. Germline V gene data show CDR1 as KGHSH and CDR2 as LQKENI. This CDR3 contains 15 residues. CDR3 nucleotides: TGTGCCAGCTCACAGGCAGATGCCGGGGACACTGAAGCTTTCTTT. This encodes CASSQADAGDTEAFF.

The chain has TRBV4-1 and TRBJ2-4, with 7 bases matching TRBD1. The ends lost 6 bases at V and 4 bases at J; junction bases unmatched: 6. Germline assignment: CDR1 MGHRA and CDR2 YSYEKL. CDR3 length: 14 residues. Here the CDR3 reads CASRRGTVKNIQYF. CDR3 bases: TGCGCCAGCAGGAGAGGGACAGTTAAAAACATTCAGTACTTC.

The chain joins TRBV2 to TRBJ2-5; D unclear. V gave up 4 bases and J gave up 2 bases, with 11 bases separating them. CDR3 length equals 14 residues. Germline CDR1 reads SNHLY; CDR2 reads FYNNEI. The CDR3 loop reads CASSGSGGQETQYF. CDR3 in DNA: TGTGCCAGCAGTGGCTCGGGCGGACAAGAGACCCAGTACTTC.

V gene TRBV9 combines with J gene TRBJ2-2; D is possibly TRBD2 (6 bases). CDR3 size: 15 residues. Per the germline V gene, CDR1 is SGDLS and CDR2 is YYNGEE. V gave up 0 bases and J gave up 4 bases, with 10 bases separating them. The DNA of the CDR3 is TGTGCCAGCAGCGTAGACCGGCGGGGCACCGGGGAGCTGTTTTTT. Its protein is CASSVDRRGTGELFF.

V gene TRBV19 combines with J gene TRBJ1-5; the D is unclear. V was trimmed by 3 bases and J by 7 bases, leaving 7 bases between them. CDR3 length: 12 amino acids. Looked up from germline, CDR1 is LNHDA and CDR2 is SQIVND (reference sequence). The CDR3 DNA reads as TGTGCCAGTAGTATCTTCTCCCAGCCCCAGCATTTT. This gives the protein CASSIFSQPQHF.

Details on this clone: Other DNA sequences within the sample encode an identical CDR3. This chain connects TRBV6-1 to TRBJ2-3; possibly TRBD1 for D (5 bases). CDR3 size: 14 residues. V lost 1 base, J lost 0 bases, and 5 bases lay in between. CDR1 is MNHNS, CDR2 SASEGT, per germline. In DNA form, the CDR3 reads TGTGCCAGCAGTGAAGGGGGCAGCACAGATACGCAGTATTTT. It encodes CASSEGGSTDTQYF.

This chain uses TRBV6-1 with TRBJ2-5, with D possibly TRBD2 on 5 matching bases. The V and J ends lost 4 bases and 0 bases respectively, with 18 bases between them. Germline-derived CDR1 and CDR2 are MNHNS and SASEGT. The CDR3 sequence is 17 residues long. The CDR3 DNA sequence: TGTGCCAGCAGTGTATCTCCAGCGGTCGGGTACCAAGAGACCCAGTACTTC. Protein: CASSVSPAVGYQETQYF.

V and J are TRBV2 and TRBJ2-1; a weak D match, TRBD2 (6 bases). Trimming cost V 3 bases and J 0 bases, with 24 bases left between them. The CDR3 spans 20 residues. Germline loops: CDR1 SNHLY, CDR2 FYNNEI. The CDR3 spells CASSDPLRGSGLFSYNEQFF. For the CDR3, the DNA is TGTGCCAGCAGTGACCCTCTCCGGGGAAGCGGACTATTCTCCTACAATGAGCAGTTCTTC.